The TCR beta chain described here comes from a study of CD8+ T cells in alopecia areata. The study's findings and limits: Alphabeta T cells residing in normal skin are also sequenced in scalp samples.

Separation by sorting yielded CD4+ and CD8+ T cells from PBMCs. As the sequencing template, cDNA was produced by extracting RNA and reverse transcribing it. Repertoires were generated with immunoSEQ multiplex PCR, while TCRdb's copy carries only in-frame clones and drops some. The data show some 210,000 clones, about 53% seen once. As regards this clone: Its antigen is still unknown.

Source: CD4+ T cells sorted from blood, taken at week 0. This TCR was sampled from a human donor with alopecia areata.

Written as DNA, the CDR3 is TGTGCCAGCAGTGACCGACAGCTTTCTCCCACAGATACGCAGTATTTT. Amino acids: CASSDRQLSPTDTQYF. The chain recombines TRBV25-1 with TRBJ2-3, with D maybe TRBD1 (5 bases). V lost 3 bases and J 2 bases, leaving 15 bases between the germline ends. CDR3 length: 16 amino acids. Germline values: CDR1 MGHDK, CDR2 SYGVNS.